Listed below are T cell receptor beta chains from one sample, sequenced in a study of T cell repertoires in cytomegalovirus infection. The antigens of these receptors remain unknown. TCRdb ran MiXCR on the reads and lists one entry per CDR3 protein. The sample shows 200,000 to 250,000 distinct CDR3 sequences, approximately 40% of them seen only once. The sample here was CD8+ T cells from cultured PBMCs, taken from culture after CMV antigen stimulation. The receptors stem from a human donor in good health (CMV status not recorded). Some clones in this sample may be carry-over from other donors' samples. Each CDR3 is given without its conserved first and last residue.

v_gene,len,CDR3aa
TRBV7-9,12,ASRGVEMNTEAF
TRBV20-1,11,SATYGSYNEQF
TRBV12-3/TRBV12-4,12,ASRRAGGIYEQF
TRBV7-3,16,ASSSPSPAGPSTDTQY
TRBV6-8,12,ASSPFQGTSPLH
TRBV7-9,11,ASSPGQHQPQH
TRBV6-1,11,ASSVLYTGELF
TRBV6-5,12,ASSAQGAVNEQY
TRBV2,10,ASSDWTVEAF
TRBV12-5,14,ASGLVLSGTNYEQY
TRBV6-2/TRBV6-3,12,ASSPPVSGQPQH
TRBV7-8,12,ASSPPWETYEQY
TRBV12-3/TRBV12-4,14,ASSPPGQVFNQPQH
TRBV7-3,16,ASSPQGTVYSGANVLT
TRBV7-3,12,ASSPQGTTDTQY
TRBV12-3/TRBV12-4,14,ASSEIEQANTGELF
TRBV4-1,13,ASSLDHANTGELF
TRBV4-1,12,ASSLNDRHYGYT
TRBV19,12,ASSIRDYQETQY
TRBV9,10,ASSVNPYEQY
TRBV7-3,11,ASSPEQGRAQY
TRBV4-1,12,ASSPEVGFWGYT
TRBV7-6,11,AITGFQGGELF
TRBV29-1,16,SVEEPYSVTSGQETQY
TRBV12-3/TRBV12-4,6,ASTQTY
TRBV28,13,ASRDGGSWADTQY
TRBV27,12,ASSSAGAKNIQY
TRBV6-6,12,ASSYSGKSTEAF
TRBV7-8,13,ASSLTGQGNYGYT
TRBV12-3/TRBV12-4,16,ASSLEGTGAQDTGELF
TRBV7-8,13,ASSLWQGAGETQY
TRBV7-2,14,ASSLRRGQVYNEQF
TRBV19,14,ASSTPSGRRYNEQF
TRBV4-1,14,ASSQAHETRTGGYT
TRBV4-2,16,ASSRPSASASSTDTQY
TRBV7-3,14,ASSLAARSGANVLT
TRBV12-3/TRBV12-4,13,ASRRSGGGTGELF
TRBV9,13,ASSPGQGRVYGYT
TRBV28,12,ASRSTGVTDTQY
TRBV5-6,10,ASSRGGGRQY
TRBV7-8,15,ASSLEGWGSVNTEAF
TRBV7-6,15,ASSWGVRGVSYNEQF
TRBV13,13,ASSRQPRASDEQY
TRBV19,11,ASSRPANNEQF
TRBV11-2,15,ASSLELLHGLASEQF
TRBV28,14,ASSPGTSGINYEQY